Reported below is one T cell receptor beta chain. The data are from a study of human CD4 T cells and Enterobacteriaceae. Memory CD4+ T cells were sorted as all CD4+ cells except CD45RA+CCR7+CD95- naive cells, over 95% pure. Healthy donor blood came from Swiss blood donation centers. V gave up 3 bases and J gave up 5 bases, with 17 bases separating them. The CDR3 has 15 residues. Germline V CDR1 and CDR2: SGHRS, YFSETQ. The protocol was immunoSEQ multiplex PCR, while the TCRdb copy is restricted to in-frame clones and leaves out a portion. The sample has some 30,000 clones; around four fifths are singletons.

The gene calls are TRBV5-1 and TRBJ2-5; TRBD1 or TRBD2 may be the D gene (6 bases each). Sequencing used memory CD4+ T cells from blood. This receptor was taken from a human donor in good health. The CDR3 protein is CASSSATTGRETQYF. Here the CDR3 DNA reads TGCGCCAGCAGCTCCGCTACTACAGGGAGGGAGACCCAGTACTTC.